Presented here are 8 T cell receptor beta chains from one specimen sequenced in a study of Ad26.COV2.S vaccination and SARS-CoV-2 variants. Described treatment: 19 received Ad26.COV2.S at low or high dose, single or two shots; about 5 received placebo; per-sample allocation not given. Vaccine and placebo recipients were sampled on day 63 after the first injection. This table comes from immunoSEQ multiplex PCR, and its TCRdb copy is limited to in-frame clones, with some not included. The sample contains about 250,000 clones, approximately 87% of which appear only once. Sequencing used peripheral blood, obtained in a trial of Ad26.COV2.S vaccine versus placebo. The receptor set was obtained from a person aged 18 to 59 who received the Ad26.COV2.S COVID-19 vaccine or a placebo.

This clone came up a few times. Here the CDR3 DNA reads TGTGCCAGCTCACCGGGCGGGGGGCAGCCCCAGCATTTT. It encodes CASSPGGGQPQHF. The chain joins TRBV18 to TRBJ1-5; perhaps TRBD1 as D (5 bases). Germline V lookup: CDR1 KGHSH, CDR2 LQKENI. The CDR3 covers 13 residues. V lost 3 bases, J lost 7 bases, and 10 bases lay in between.

J is TRBJ2-1 and V is TRBV4-2; TRBD2 agrees at 12 bases. CDR3 length: 17 amino acids. CDR1 is LGHNA and CDR2 is YNFKEQ in the germline V gene. After removal of 5 bases from V and 7 bases from J, the junction contained 12 bases not matched to a gene. CDR3 sequence reads: CASSSREASGGGNEQFF. CDR3 DNA: TGTGCCAGCAGCTCCCGAGAGGCTAGCGGGGGGGGGAATGAGCAGTTCTTC.

This clone has just a few counts. V and J are TRBV27 and TRBJ1-2; 11 bases map to TRBD1. Trimming took 5 bases from V and 6 from J; bases not matched to a gene: 8. The CDR3 is made up of 15 amino acids. Germline assignment: CDR1 MNHEY and CDR2 SMNVEV (reference sequence). CDR3 DNA: TGTGCCAGCAGTCCCGGACAGGGGGCGTTCGATGGCTACACCTTC. It encodes CASSPGQGAFDGYTF.

This clone appeared once. The rearrangement joins TRBV5-1 to TRBJ2-7, with D perhaps assigned TRBD1 or TRBD2 (5 bases each). Germline CDR1 SGHRS, CDR2 YFSETQ. Trimming stripped 4 bases from V and 2 bases from J, with 13 bases between. The CDR3 runs to 14 residues. CDR3 amino acids: CASSHRDGTYEQYF. CDR3 sequence (DNA): TGCGCCAGCAGCCACCGGGACGGGACCTACGAGCAGTACTTC.

This chain links TRBV7-9 with TRBJ2-7, with 14 bases that match TRBD2. CDR3 length: 18 residues. Germline trimming cut 1 base from V and 3 bases from J; bases unmatched to any gene: 8. The V gene's germline CDR1 is SEHNR and CDR2 FQNEAQ (reference sequence). This CDR3 is CASSLGLGLAGDRYEQYF. CDR3 sequence (DNA): TGTGCCAGCAGCTTAGGTTTGGGACTAGCGGGAGATCGCTACGAGCAGTACTTC. Filled out from reference TRBV7-9 and TRBJ2-7, the complete variable domain reads DTGVSQNPRHKITKRGQNVTFRCDPISEHNRLYWYRQTLGQGPEFLTYFQNEAQLEKSRLLSDRFSAERPKGSFSTLEIQRTEQGDSAMYLCASSLGLGLAGDRYEQYFGPGTRLTVT.

This chain joins TRBV19 and TRBJ1-2; 9 positions match TRBD1. J gave up 6 bases and V 0 bases, and 8 bases lay outside the gene matches. The CDR3 sequence is 16 residues long. CDR1 and CDR2 (germline): LNHDA, SQIVND (reference sequence). CDR3 nucleotides: TGTGCCAGTAGTATAGATGGGACAGGGCGCTCGCATGGCTACACCTTC. Translating it yields CASSIDGTGRSHGYTF. The variable domain in full, with the rest retrieved from reference TRBV19 and TRBJ1-2, is DGGITQSPKYLFRKEGQNVTLSCEQNLNHDAMYWYRQDPGQGLRLIYYSQIVNDFQKGDIAEGYSVSREKKESFPLTVTSAQKNPTAFYLCASSIDGTGRSHGYTFGSGTRLTVV.

The chain is built from TRBV7-8 and TRBJ1-1; D is unresolved. The CDR3 runs to 15 residues. The V and J ends lost 5 bases and 4 bases respectively, with 17 bases between them. Looked up from germline, CDR1 is SGHVS and CDR2 is FQNEAQ. The CDR3 nucleotides read TGTGCCAGCAGCCCCCGGGAGACGAAGGGCACTGAAGCTTTCTTT. It codes for CASSPRETKGTEAFF.

This clone was counted a few times. DNA of the CDR3: TGTGCCAGCTCACCCCAGGGGTATGGCTACACCTTC. As protein: CASSPQGYGYTF. V usage is TRBV18 and J usage is TRBJ1-2; D may be TRBD1 (6 bases). Germline lookup yields CDR1 KGHSH and CDR2 LQKENI. This CDR3 has 12 residues. Trimming cost V 3 bases and J 5 bases, with 7 bases left between them.